This TCR beta chain appears in the sequencing data of a study of CD4 T cells in relation to SARS-CoV-2 and coronaviruses. The overall study: After roughly 11 days of antigen culture, PBMC TCR beta CDR3s were sequenced.

This clone occurred a few times. Its antigen is undetermined. The study, taken as a whole, reports: In roughly 60% of donors, memory CD4+ clonotypes crossrecognized SARS-CoV-2 and at least one common cold coronavirus spike.

Naive and memory CD4+ T cells came from enriched cryopreserved PBMCs. The J segment lost 7 bases and the V segment lost 3 bases, leaving 12 bases of the junction unmatched. The CDR3 covers 18 residues. Germline CDR1 is SGHVS and CDR2 is FQNEAQ. TCRdb's copy holds only in-frame clones and misses some; the assay was immunoSEQ multiplex PCR. Of 35,000 or so clones listed, about 80% are singletons. Sequenced material: memory CD4+ T cells from PBMCs, cultured in vitro. The V gene is TRBV7-8, the J gene TRBJ1-6, with 10 bases fitting TRBD1. This receptor was obtained from an adult with COVID-19. This CDR3 reads CASSFASAATGGNSPLHF. CDR3 sequence (DNA): TGTGCCAGCAGCTTTGCCTCAGCTGCGACAGGGGGCAATTCACCCCTCCACTTT.